Presented here are 11 T cell receptor beta chains from one specimen sequenced in a study of beta chain features in type 1 diabetes. Study results and caveats: TCRB CDR3s from Type 1 diabetes patients were moderately but significantly shorter in all four CD4+ subsets.

These TCRs are of unknown antigen specificity. Of the isolated RNA, all was reverse transcribed, and so the sequenced material was expressed TCRB transcripts. The protocol was immunoSEQ multiplex PCR, while the TCRdb copy is restricted to in-frame clones and leaves out a portion. This table holds roughly 150,000 clones, roughly 65% found once. Sequenced input: naive CD4+ T cells from blood. These receptors were collected from a young man with type 1 diabetes.

This rearrangement joins TRBV7-9 to TRBJ1-6; TRBD1 might be the D (5 bases). CDR3 length: 14 amino acids. The germline gives CDR1 SEHNR, CDR2 FQNEAQ (reference sequence). V gave up 1 base and J gave up 11 bases, with 12 bases separating them. For the CDR3, the DNA is TGTGCCAGCAGCTTAGGGACAAGCGGGGCACCCCTCCACTTT. Protein product: CASSLGTSGAPLHF.

The J gene is TRBJ2-7, the V gene TRBV29-1; TRBD1 agrees at 7 bases. The CDR3 extends over 14 amino acids. The V segment lost 4 bases and the J segment 3 bases; nucleotides outside the gene matches: 9. Per the germline V gene, CDR1 is SQVTM and CDR2 is ANQGSEA. CDR3 residues: CSVGRDRELYEQYF. The CDR3 DNA sequence: TGCAGCGTTGGTAGAGACAGGGAGCTCTACGAGCAGTACTTC.

The CDR3 here is CSVVVGDTQYF. The CDR3 coding sequence is TGCAGCGTTGTGGTGGGAGATACGCAGTATTTT. The genes are TRBV29-1 and TRBJ2-3; D gene ambiguous. This CDR3 comprises 11 residues. Per germline, CDR1 SQVTM and CDR2 ANQGSEA. With 4 bases removed from V and 5 bases from J, the gap between germline ends came to 7 bases.

This clone showed up just once. The rearrangement uses TRBV5-4 and TRBJ2-5; 12 bases agree with TRBD2. Trimming at V came to 5 bases and at J to 5 bases, leaving 10 bases not matched to a gene. The CDR3 has 16 amino acids. Germline V gene lookup returns CDR1 SGHNT and CDR2 YYREEE (reference sequence). CDR3 loop: CASSFRLAGEDETQYF. The CDR3 coding sequence is TGTGCCAGCAGTTTCCGACTAGCGGGGGAAGATGAGACCCAGTACTTC.

V and J are TRBV10-1 and TRBJ2-7; 8 bases fit TRBD2. Germline trimming cut 5 bases from V and 5 bases from J; bases unmatched to any gene: 2. CDR3 length: 12 amino acids. CDR1 is WNHNN and CDR2 is SYGVQD in the germline V gene (reference sequence). CDR3 sequence: CASSWTSNEQYF. The CDR3 nucleotides read TGCGCCAGCAGTTGGACTAGCAACGAGCAGTACTTC.

The genes are TRBV7-9 and TRBJ1-2; D is uncertain. The CDR3 is 14 amino acids. From germline, CDR1 is SEHNR and CDR2 FQNEAQ (reference sequence). V dropped 8 bases and J dropped 4 bases, with 17 bases sitting between them. CDR3: CASETGVGSYGYTF. DNA for the CDR3: TGTGCCAGCGAGACGGGAGTCGGCTCCTATGGCTACACCTTC.

As regards this clone: One end of the junction is discordant with germline, which a read error may explain. The chain combines TRBV29-1 with TRBJ1-4; TRBD1 matches at 7 bases. Germline CDR1 is SQVTM and CDR2 is ANQGSEA. CDR3 length: 16 residues. The CDR3 region is CSVEVPNTGEREKLFF. Written as DNA, the CDR3 is TGCAGCGTCGAAGTCCCCAATACAGGGGAGCGCGAAAAACTGTTTTTT.

The rearrangement uses TRBV9 and TRBJ1-6; TRBD1 might be the D (5 bases). The CDR3 extends over 14 amino acids. V lost 4 bases to trimming and J lost 6 bases, with 11 bases between them. Germline CDR1 reads SGDLS; CDR2 reads YYNGEE. The DNA of the CDR3 is TGTGCCAGCAGCCCAGCAGGGCTTAATTCACCCCTCCACTTT. Translating it yields CASSPAGLNSPLHF.

In the case of this clone: The same CDR3 also results from other DNA sequences found in this sample. The chain carries TRBV7-9 and TRBJ2-7, with D hard to call. The germline CDR1 and CDR2 sequences are SEHNR and FQNEAQ (reference sequence). The V and J ends lost 1 base and 5 bases respectively, with 3 bases between them. The CDR3 loop spans 11 amino acids. This chain's CDR3 is CASSLVNEQYF. DNA for the CDR3: TGTGCCAGCAGCTTAGTAAACGAGCAGTACTTC.

This clone was picked up a small number of times. The chain joins TRBV7-2 to TRBJ2-5; TRBD1 or TRBD2 may be the D gene (5 bases each). Germline-derived CDR1 and CDR2 are SGHTA and FQGNSA. Trimming shortened V by 5 bases and J by 3 bases, and 19 bases separated the two germline ends. The CDR3 is 16 amino acids. The CDR3 nucleotides read TGTGCCAGCAGCCCCTTGCCTAGCAAAGGGGAAGAGACCCAGTACTTC. It specifies CASSPLPSKGEETQYF.

A few counts support this clone. The chain is built from TRBV9 and TRBJ2-5; D possibly uses TRBD1 or TRBD2 (6 bases each). This CDR3 contains 15 residues. V lost 4 bases, J lost 4 bases, and 17 bases lay in between. Germline CDR1 and CDR2: SGDLS and YYNGEE. The chain's CDR3 is CASSRGEGGGETQYF. Written as DNA, the CDR3 is TGTGCCAGCAGCCGCGGTGAAGGGGGAGGAGAGACCCAGTACTTC.